This TCR beta chain stems from a study of blood T cell repertoires in COVID-19. Looking at the study overall: PBMCs, B-cell-depleted T cells, or T cells provided the cDNA or gDNA that made up the material.

Trimming took 5 bases from V and 3 from J; bases not matched to a gene: 6. This CDR3 contains 16 residues. In germline, CDR1 is SGHVS, CDR2 FNYEAQ. Repertoires were generated with immunoSEQ multiplex PCR, while TCRdb's copy carries only in-frame clones and drops some. Of tens of thousands of clones detected, approximately 84% appear once; the ten largest clones hold under 20%. The chain has TRBV7-6 and TRBJ2-2; TRBD2 aligns across 10 bases. The sequence was obtained from a man between 65 and 85 years old with active COVID-19. Sequences were obtained from peripheral blood. The DNA of the CDR3 is TGTGCCAGCAGCCCGAGACTAGCGGGTGACACCGGGGAGCTGTTTTTT. This codes for CASSPRLAGDTGELFF.